Listed here are 3 T cell receptor beta chains from one sample, sequenced in a study of cytomegalovirus exposure and HLA in healthy donors. Here immunoSEQ multiplex PCR was the method, and the copy in TCRdb shows in-frame clones only, minus some. This sample has under 200,000 clones; approximately 89% occur once, and the top ten carry around 4.4%. Sequencing used PBMCs. Receptor source: a man aged 18-30 years in good health and CMV-seropositive.

CDR3 sequence: CASSPRDRLNQPQHF. The CDR3 DNA reads as TGTGCCAGCAGTCCGAGGGACAGACTCAATCAGCCCCAGCATTTT. The V gene is TRBV27, the J gene TRBJ1-5, with 7 positions matching TRBD1. Losses at the gene ends were 5 bases for V and 3 bases for J; bases not matched to a gene: 7. Germline assignment: CDR1 MNHEY and CDR2 SMNVEV (reference sequence). This CDR3 comprises 15 residues.

The chain carries TRBV18 and TRBJ2-2, with 7 bases lining up with TRBD1. V trimming: 3 bases; J trimming: 5 bases; junction bases outside the gene matches: 6. Germline lookup yields CDR1 KGHSH and CDR2 LQKENI. The CDR3 covers 15 residues. The CDR3 loop reads CASSPLDRPTGELFF. The CDR3 nucleotides are TGTGCCAGCTCACCCTTGGACAGGCCAACCGGGGAGCTGTTTTTT.

The chain uses TRBV12-5 and TRBJ2-3, with TRBD2 matching 10 bases. This CDR3 is 16 amino acids long. Trimming took 0 bases from V and 5 from J; bases not matched to a gene: 5. Germline V gene data show CDR1 as LGHNT and CDR2 as FRNRAP. The CDR3 reads CASGLVTSGKGDTQYF. Written as DNA, the CDR3 is TGTGCTAGTGGTTTGGTAACTAGCGGGAAAGGAGATACGCAGTATTTT.